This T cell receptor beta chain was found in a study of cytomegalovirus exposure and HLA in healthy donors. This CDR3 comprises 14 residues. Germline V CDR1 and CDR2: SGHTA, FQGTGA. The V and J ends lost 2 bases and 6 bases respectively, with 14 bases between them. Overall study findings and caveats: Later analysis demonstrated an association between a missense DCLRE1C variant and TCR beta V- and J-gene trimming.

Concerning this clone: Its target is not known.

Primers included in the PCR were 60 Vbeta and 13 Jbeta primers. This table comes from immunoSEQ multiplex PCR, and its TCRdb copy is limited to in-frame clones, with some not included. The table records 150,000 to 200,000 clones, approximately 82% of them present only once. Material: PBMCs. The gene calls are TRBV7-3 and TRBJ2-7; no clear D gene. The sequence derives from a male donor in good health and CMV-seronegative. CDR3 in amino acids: CASSLGPQRGEQYF. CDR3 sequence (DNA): TGTGCCAGCAGCTTAGGCCCTCAGCGTGGCGAGCAGTACTTC. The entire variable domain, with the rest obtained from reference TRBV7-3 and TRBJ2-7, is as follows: GAGVSQTPSNKVTEKGKYVELRCDPISGHTALYWYRQSLGQGPEFLIYFQGTGAADDSGLPNDRFFAVRPEGSVSTLKIQRTERGDSAVYLCASSLGPQRGEQYFGPGTRLTVT.